The rows below give T cell receptor beta chains drawn from one sample of a study of early T cells in non-severe SARS-CoV-2 infection. MiXCR, applied by TCRdb to the 5' RACE reads, yields one record per CDR3 protein. The data contain tens of thousands of distinct CDR3 sequences, 3.9% of them singletons. Source material: whole blood. The receptors originated from an adult who was a healthcare worker with PCR-confirmed SARS-CoV-2 infection or an uninfected control (not recorded which). Both conserved end residues are part of each CDR3. D genes are given only for firm matches. Not every row has a clone size; where given, it reads once, few, many or a size class.

>TRBJ2-4|many|TRBD2|TRBV4-1
TGCGCCAGCAGCCTTCTACGACCGACTAGCGGGAGGAACATTCAGTACTTC
CASSLLRPTSGRNIQYF
>TRBJ2-7|many|NA|TRBV6-5
TGTGCCAGCAGTTATTCGGACGGGGACGCCGAGCAGTACTTC
CASSYSDGDAEQYF
>TRBJ2-5|many|NA|TRBV6-4
TGTGCCAGCAGTGCACCGCTACAGGGAAAACAAGAGACCCAGTACTTC
CASSAPLQGKQETQYF
>TRBJ2-1|many|TRBD2|TRBV6-4
TGTGCCAGCAGCAAGTGGTTGCTGGAGACTAGCGGGAGGGAGAATGAGCAGTTCTTC
CASSKWLLETSGRENEQFF
>TRBJ2-5|many|NA|TRBV20-1
TGCAGTGCTAGAGCACAAGAAGAGACCCAGTACTTC
CSARAQEETQYF
>TRBJ2-2|many|TRBD2|TRBV7-9
TGTGCCAGCAGCTTCCCTACTAGCGGGAGAGGAGATAACACCGGGGAGCTGTTTTTT
CASSFPTSGRGDNTGELFF
>TRBJ2-1|many|NA|TRBV7-6
TGTGCCAGCAGCTTAGAACCAAGCGGAGTCTACAATGAGCAGTTCTTC
CASSLEPSGVYNEQFF
>TRBJ2-3|NA|NA|TRBV12-3/TRBV12-4
TGTGCCAGCAGTTTCTTTAAAACCCTGACAGATACGCAGTATTTT
CASSFFKTLTDTQYF
>TRBJ2-3|many|NA|TRBV6-5
TGTGCCAGCAAGATGGCGGAGGGATTCACAGATACGCAGTATTTT
CASKMAEGFTDTQYF
>TRBJ2-3|NA|TRBD2|TRBV24-1
TGTGCCACCAGTGACGGGACTAGCGGCACAGATACGCAGTATTTT
CATSDGTSGTDTQYF
>TRBJ2-3|many|NA|TRBV9
TGTGCCAGCAGCTCCCGGGAATCCGCCAGAGGGACGCAGTATTTT
CASSSRESARGTQYF
>TRBJ2-5|many|NA|TRBV6-5
TGTGCCAGCAGGAAACTTCGGGATCCCTGGAGGGAGACCCAGTACTTC
CASRKLRDPWRETQYF
>TRBJ2-3|NA|TRBD2|TRBV5-1
TGCGCCAGCAGCTTGGTCCTACCCGGACTAGCGGGAGTTTGGACAGATACGCAGTATTTT
CASSLVLPGLAGVWTDTQYF
>TRBJ1-3|many|NA|TRBV4-1
TGCGCCAGCAGCCTCCAGCAGCGCTCTGGAAACACCATATATTTT
CASSLQQRSGNTIYF
>TRBJ2-7|many|NA|TRBV4-2
TGTGCCAGCAGCCGAGAAGGGGGGACACCTTTCTCCTACGAGCAGTACTTC
CASSREGGTPFSYEQYF
>TRBJ2-7|few|TRBD1|TRBV5-1
TGCGCCAGCAGCGAGGGGACAGCTTCCTACGAGCAGTACTTC
CASSEGTASYEQYF
>TRBJ2-1|many|TRBD2|TRBV5-5
TGTGCCAGCACCCGAGGACTAGCGAACTACAATGAGCAGTTCTTC
CASTRGLANYNEQFF
>TRBJ2-3|many|TRBD2|TRBV7-2
TGTGCCAGCAGCAGTGGACTAGCGGTTCTCACAGATACGCAGTATTTT
CASSSGLAVLTDTQYF
>TRBJ1-6|many|NA|TRBV15
TGTGCCACCAGCAGAGAACTGGGCAGGCTAAATTCACCCCTCCACTTT
CATSRELGRLNSPLHF
>TRBJ1-5|many|NA|TRBV19
TGTGCCAGCTTAGTACGGGCCGATAGCAATCAGCCCCAGCATTTT
CASLVRADSNQPQHF
>TRBJ2-1|many|NA|TRBV20-1
TGCAGTGCTAGAGATCAGGGACGGCGCGGCAATGAGCAGTTCTTC
CSARDQGRRGNEQFF
>TRBJ1-6|many|NA|TRBV5-1
TGCGCCAGCAGTTATACAGTCTCCTATAATTCACCCCTCCACTTT
CASSYTVSYNSPLHF
>TRBJ2-7|many|TRBD1|TRBV20-1
TGCAGTGCTTCTAGACAGGGTCCGAGCTCCTACGAGCAGTACTTC
CSASRQGPSSYEQYF
>TRBJ2-7|few|NA|TRBV6-5
TGTGCCAGCAGTTACTCGAGTTACGGGGAAGCCTACGAGCAGTACTTC
CASSYSSYGEAYEQYF
>TRBJ2-3|NA|NA|TRBV20-1
TGCAGTGCCAGGTCAAGGGGCGGCACAGATACGCAGTATTTT
CSARSRGGTDTQYF
>TRBJ2-7|few|TRBD1|TRBV4-3
TGCGCCAGCAGCCAAGAAGACAGGGGGATCGAGCAGTACTTC
CASSQEDRGIEQYF
>TRBJ2-7|many|TRBD2|TRBV6-4
TGTGCCAGCAGGGGACTAGCGGGAAAGTACGAGCAGTACTTC
CASRGLAGKYEQYF
>TRBJ2-7|many|TRBD1|TRBV29-1
TGCAGCGCCGGCCCCGGACAGGGGGCCGATAACGAGCAGTACTTC
CSAGPGQGADNEQYF
>TRBJ2-3|many|TRBD2|TRBV5-1
TGCGCCAGCAGCTCCCTAGGGACTAGGGCCGGAGATACGCAGTATTTT
CASSSLGTRAGDTQYF
>TRBJ1-5|many|TRBD1|TRBV18
TGTGCCAGCTCACCTTACGGACAGGGCACCAATCCGCCCCAGCATTTT
CASSPYGQGTNPPQHF
>TRBJ2-3|many|NA|TRBV28
TGTGCCAGCAGTTTTCTAGTAAGAACAGATACGCAGTATTTT
CASSFLVRTDTQYF
>TRBJ1-3|many|NA|TRBV5-1
TGCGCCAGCAGGTTGTTAGGGTCGGAAAACACCATATATTTT
CASRLLGSENTIYF
>TRBJ1-2|many|NA|TRBV3-1
TGTGCCAGCAGCCAAGCCGGCAGACGAGCCTATGGCTACACCTTC
CASSQAGRRAYGYTF
>TRBJ1-5|many|TRBD1|TRBV12-3/TRBV12-4
TGTGCCACTAGAGGACAGGGTGATGGTCAGCCCCAGCATTTT
CATRGQGDGQPQHF
>TRBJ2-6|medium-sized|NA|TRBV5-6
TGTGCCAGCAGCTTAGGGGGTTCAACTGGGGCCAACGTCCTGACTTTC
CASSLGGSTGANVLTF
>TRBJ2-5|NA|TRBD2|TRBV11-3
TGTGCCAGCAGCCCCGGACCTCGGACTAGCGGGAGGAAGGAGACCCAGTACTTC
CASSPGPRTSGRKETQYF
>TRBJ2-7|few|NA|TRBV28
TGTGCCAGCAGGCCAACCAATCGGGGACTCTACGAGCAGTACTTC
CASRPTNRGLYEQYF
>TRBJ2-2|many|TRBD1|TRBV2
TGTGCCAGCAGTGTTAGACAGGGACAGAACACCGGGGAGCTGTTTTTT
CASSVRQGQNTGELFF
>TRBJ2-7|few|TRBD1|TRBV28
TGTGCCAGCAGTCACAGGGGGCGGGGGTCCTACGAGCAGTACTTC
CASSHRGRGSYEQYF
>TRBJ2-2|many|TRBD2|TRBV7-2
TGTGCCAGCAGCTCCCTAGCGGGAGTAGGGCACACCGGGGAGCTGTTTTTT
CASSSLAGVGHTGELFF
>TRBJ2-5|many|NA|TRBV7-9
TGTGCCAGCAGCTTAGTTTTCCAGGGAGAGACCCAGTACTTC
CASSLVFQGETQYF